Each of the 8 T cell receptor beta chains below was sequenced from the same sample in a study of T cell responses to AZD1222 COVID-19 vaccine. The method was immunoSEQ multiplex PCR; TCRdb's version includes in-frame clones alone and lacks a portion of them. Of 110,000 to 150,000 clones in the sample, over 75% are singletons; the top ten hold more than 7%. The material was peripheral blood, obtained on day 0 of AZD1222 vaccination. The source of these receptors is an adult in good health.

The chain joins TRBV12-3 or TRBV12-4 to TRBJ1-3, with D uncertain. This CDR3 is 10 amino acids long. V was trimmed by 3 bases and J by 7 bases, leaving 1 base between them. The CDR3 region is CASSLNTIYF. In DNA form, the CDR3 reads TGTGCCAGCAGTTTGAACACCATATATTTT.

This chain joins TRBV11-2 and TRBJ2-1, with 14 bases lining up with TRBD2. The germline V gene encodes CDR1 SGHAT and CDR2 FQNNGV. CDR3 length equals 19 residues. V dropped 1 base and J dropped 4; count of bases not matched to a gene: 9. The CDR3 spells CASSLVRLAGGPLYNEQFF. In nucleotides, the CDR3 is TGTGCCAGCAGCTTAGTCCGACTAGCGGGGGGGCCTCTGTACAATGAGCAGTTCTTC. Full variable domain (rest looked up from reference TRBV11-2 and TRBJ2-1): EAGVAQSPRYKIIEKRQSVAFWCNPISGHATLYWYQQILGQGPKLLIQFQNNGVVDDSQLPKDRFSAERLKGVDSTLKIQPAKLEDSAVYLCASSLVRLAGGPLYNEQFFGPGTRLTVL.

This chain joins TRBV10-3 and TRBJ1-5, with 7 bases fitting TRBD1. The junction had 6 bases not matched to a gene; V was cut back by 9 bases and J by 1 base. Germline CDR1 and CDR2: ENHRY and SYGVKD. The CDR3 is 14 residues long. The CDR3 bases are TGTGCCATATCCGACAGGGAGAGCAATCAGCCCCAGCATTTT. Residues: CAISDRESNQPQHF.

V and J are TRBV13 and TRBJ2-7; unclear D gene. From germline, CDR1 is PRHDT and CDR2 FYEKMQ (reference sequence). Between the trimmed V and J ends, which lost 1 base and 7 bases, there was a span of 8 bases. The CDR3 sequence is 12 residues long. Written as DNA, the CDR3 is TGTGCCAGCAGCTTAGAGTTGGGGGAGCAGTACTTC. This translates into CASSLELGEQYF.

The gene calls are TRBV25-1 and TRBJ1-1; D remains unclear. Deletions cut 3 bases from V and 11 bases from J, with 13 bases between. Germline loops: CDR1 MGHDK, CDR2 SYGVNS. This CDR3 comprises 12 residues. CDR3 bases: TGTGCCAGCAGTGAGGGGTGGCTAGGCGCTTTCTTT. The encoded protein is CASSEGWLGAFF.

The chain has TRBV30 and TRBJ2-5; 8 nucleotides agree with TRBD2. CDR3 length: 14 amino acids. The junction had 6 bases not matched to a gene; V was cut back by 2 bases and J by 4 bases. Germline loops: CDR1 GTSNPN, CDR2 SVGIG (reference sequence). The CDR3 loop reads CAWSPGTRPETQYF. Written as DNA, the CDR3 is TGTGCCTGGAGTCCCGGGACTAGGCCAGAGACCCAGTACTTC.

The chain couples TRBV6-5 to TRBJ1-1; a weak D match, TRBD1 (6 bases). CDR3 length: 14 residues. The V gene's germline CDR1 is MNHEY and CDR2 SVGAGI. Trimming pared 7 bases from V and 2 bases from J, leaving 14 bases between. CDR3: CASTNPGANTEAFF. CDR3 coding DNA: TGTGCCAGCACAAACCCAGGGGCTAACACTGAAGCTTTCTTT.

This sequence joins TRBV3-1 (or the pseudogene TRBV3-2) and TRBJ2-3, with D possibly TRBD2 on 5 matching bases. CDR3 length: 12 residues. The V end lost 6 bases, the J end lost 7 bases, and 11 bases lay between the germline ends. Germline assignment: CDR1 LGHDT and CDR2 YNNKEL (reference sequence). DNA of the CDR3: TGTGCCAGCAGTCAGCCGGGGAATACGCAGTATTTT. It yields the protein CASSQPGNTQYF.